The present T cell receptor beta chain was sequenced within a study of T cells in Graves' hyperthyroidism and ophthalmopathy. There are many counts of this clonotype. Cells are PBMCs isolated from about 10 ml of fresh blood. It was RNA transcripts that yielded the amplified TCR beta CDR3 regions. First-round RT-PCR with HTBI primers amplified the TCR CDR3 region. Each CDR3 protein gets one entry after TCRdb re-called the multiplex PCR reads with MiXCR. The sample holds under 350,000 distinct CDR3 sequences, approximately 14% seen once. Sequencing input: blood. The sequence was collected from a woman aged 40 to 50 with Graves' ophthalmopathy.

This chain's CDR3 is CASSEGQGIGGYTF. In DNA form, the CDR3 reads TGCGCCAGCAGTGAGGGACAGGGGATCGGCGGCTACACCTTC. The rearrangement uses TRBV10-2 and TRBJ1-2, with 9 bases that match TRBD1. CDR3 length: 14 residues. Germline-derived CDR1 and CDR2 are WSHSY and SAAADI. Trimming at V came to 2 bases and at J to 8 bases, leaving 6 bases not matched to a gene.